These 17 T cell receptor beta chains share one sample of origin, sequenced in a study of CD8 T cells in ankylosing spondylitis. TCRdb fed the 5' RACE reads into MiXCR, producing one record per CDR3 protein. The sample includes around 300,000 distinct CDR3 sequences, under 14% seen only once; the top ten take around 8.4%. Input material: blood, either unsorted or a sorted T cell fraction (not recorded which). These TCRs come from a female donor with ankylosing spondylitis or in good health (not recorded which).

The table lists this clonotype with a few counts. The chain is built from TRBV21-1 and TRBJ2-7; the DNA was not compared with TRBD2, the D call given in the table. TRBV21-1 is an annotated pseudogene. The CDR3 extends over 20 amino acids. The CDR3 DNA reads as TGTGCCAGCAGCAAATCGCCGGTACAGCCGGGACTAGCGGGATCCTACGAGCAGTACTTC. Protein product: CASSKSPVQPGLAGSYEQYF.

There are many counts of this clonotype. The chain links TRBV20-1 to TRBJ1-1; a possible D gene is TRBD1 (5 bases). There are 13 residues in the CDR3. Trimming took 4 bases from V and 0 from J, leaving 9 bases between them. The germline V gene encodes CDR1 DFQATT and CDR2 SNEGSKA (reference sequence). The CDR3 sequence: CSANGGLNTEAFF. CDR3 nucleotide sequence: TGCAGTGCTAACGGGGGATTGAACACTGAAGCTTTCTTT.

In this sample, this clonotype turned up many times. The chain carries TRBV7-2 and TRBJ2-1, with D uncertain. The CDR3 has 13 residues. In germline, CDR1 is SGHTA, CDR2 FQGNSA. Deletions cut 1 base from V and 2 bases from J, with 3 bases between. The CDR3: CASSLDAYNEQFF. CDR3 DNA sequence: TGTGCCAGCAGCTTAGATGCCTACAATGAGCAGTTCTTC.

This clonotype was seen ten or more times. This chain links TRBV5-1 with TRBJ2-2, with TRBD1 identical over 11 bases. Looked up from germline, CDR1 is SGHRS and CDR2 is YFSETQ. The CDR3 covers 16 residues. J was trimmed by 10 bases and V by 2 bases; bases with no gene match: 10. CDR3 bases: TGCGCCAGCAGCTTTTTCGGCGGACAGGGGGCCGTGGAGCTGTTTTTT. Amino acid sequence: CASSFFGGQGAVELFF.

This clonotype was seen ten or more times. The chain carries TRBV24-1 and TRBJ2-3; 9 bases agree with TRBD1. CDR1 and CDR2 (germline): KGHDR, SFDVKD. CDR3 length equals 16 residues. J lost 4 bases, V lost 4 bases, and 8 bases had no gene match. In DNA, the CDR3 is TGTGCCACCAGTGACCGAATTACAGGGGGCGCAGATACGCAGTATTTT. As protein: CATSDRITGGADTQYF.

This clonotype was counted many times. This chain joins TRBV6-6 and TRBJ1-2, with TRBD1 matching over 9 bases. CDR1 and CDR2 from the germline V gene are MNHNY and SVGAGI (reference sequence). CDR3 length equals 13 residues. V dropped 6 bases and J dropped 5; count of bases not matched to a gene: 4. CDR3 DNA sequence: TGTGCCAGCAGAACCGGGACAGGGTATGGCTACACCTTC. It encodes CASRTGTGYGYTF.

This clonotype was detected many times. The chain combines TRBV20-1 with TRBJ2-3, with TRBD2 as a possible D gene (5 bases). CDR1 is DFQATT, CDR2 SNEGSKA, per germline (reference sequence). V lost 7 bases and J 4 bases, leaving 21 bases between the germline ends. CDR3 length equals 15 residues. The CDR3 region is CSVGSAMFSADTQYF. Here the CDR3 DNA reads TGCAGTGTGGGTAGCGCTATGTTCTCCGCAGATACGCAGTATTTT.

In this sample, this clonotype turned up a few times. The V and J genes are TRBV27 and TRBJ2-1; 11 bases are shared with TRBD2. J was trimmed by 8 bases and V by 8 bases; bases with no gene match: 5. The CDR3 runs 13 residues. CDR1 and CDR2 from the germline V gene are MNHEY and SMNVEV (reference sequence). For the CDR3, the DNA is TGTGCCAGCCGACTAGCGGGAAGGGATGAGCAGTTCTTC. Amino acids: CASRLAGRDEQFF.

The table lists this clonotype with a few counts. This rearrangement joins TRBV20-1 to TRBJ1-1; 7 nucleotides agree with TRBD1. Germline CDR1 and CDR2: DFQATT and SNEGSKA (reference sequence). Losses at the gene ends were 5 bases for V and 0 bases for J; bases not matched to a gene: 9. The CDR3 covers 15 residues. This CDR3 reads CSAPRGGSVNTEAFF. CDR3 in DNA: TGCAGTGCTCCCAGGGGGGGGTCTGTGAACACTGAAGCTTTCTTT.

This clonotype was recorded at least ten times. V and J are TRBV20-1 and TRBJ1-6; D unresolved. V lost 6 bases, J lost 5 bases, and 14 bases lay in between. The CDR3 has 14 amino acids. Germline lookup yields CDR1 DFQATT and CDR2 SNEGSKA (reference sequence). The CDR3 loop is CSAAAVVNNSPLHF. The CDR3 DNA is TGCAGTGCCGCCGCGGTAGTGAATAATTCACCCCTCCACTTT.

This clonotype was seen at least ten times. This rearrangement joins TRBV20-1 to TRBJ2-2, with D hard to call. This CDR3 region has 16 residues. The V and J ends lost 1 base and 5 bases respectively, with 17 bases between them. The germline gives CDR1 DFQATT, CDR2 SNEGSKA (reference sequence). CDR3 sequence: CSARGGSSEGTGELFF. The DNA of the CDR3 is TGCAGTGCTAGAGGGGGATCCTCCGAAGGAACCGGGGAGCTGTTTTTT.

This clonotype was seen repeatedly, ten times or more. J is TRBJ1-2 and V is TRBV29-1; a weak D match, TRBD1 (5 bases). The length of the CDR3 is 14 residues. Trimming left V 4 bases short and J 6 bases short, with 18 bases between. Germline loops: CDR1 SQVTM, CDR2 ANQGSEA. The DNA for the CDR3 is TGCAGCGTTGTCATCAAGGGGCGCCGGGATGGCTACACCTTC. This gives the protein CSVVIKGRRDGYTF.

Many counts were recorded for this clonotype. This chain connects TRBV28 to TRBJ2-7; D call uncertain. Trimming cost V 7 bases and J 3 bases, with 13 bases left between them. From germline, CDR1 is MDHEN and CDR2 SYDVKM. The CDR3 is 13 amino acids. The CDR3: CASTISSVYEQYF. CDR3 sequence (DNA): TGTGCCAGCACCATAAGTTCGGTCTACGAGCAGTACTTC.

This clonotype was detected a few times. V gene TRBV3-1 combines with J gene TRBJ2-1; no firm D call. The CDR3 extends over 12 amino acids. Between the trimmed V and J ends, which lost 4 bases and 10 bases, there was a span of 11 bases. Germline loops: CDR1 LGHDT, CDR2 YNNKEL (reference sequence). The CDR3 sequence is CASSPEGREQFF. Here the CDR3 DNA reads TGTGCCAGCAGCCCTGAAGGGCGGGAGCAGTTCTTC.

This clonotype was counted many times. This CDR3 is CSARDGGELTYGYTF. In DNA form, the CDR3 reads TGCAGTGCTAGAGATGGTGGAGAGTTGACCTATGGCTACACCTTC. The chain joins TRBV20-1 to TRBJ1-2; D is unclear. V lost 0 bases to trimming and J lost 4 bases, with 15 bases between them. Germline assignment: CDR1 DFQATT and CDR2 SNEGSKA (reference sequence). This CDR3 contains 15 residues.

Notes on this clonotype: The junction shows a germline mismatch at one end, possibly a read error. The chain is built from TRBV7-2 and TRBJ2-7, with 14 bases lining up with TRBD2. The CDR3 covers 17 residues. Germline V gives CDR1 SGHTA, CDR2 FQGNSA. CDR3 sequence: CASSLGLAGGWPYEQYF. For the CDR3, the DNA is TGTGCCAGCAGCTTAGGACTAGCGGGGGGGTGGCCCTACGAGCAGTACTTT.

This clonotype was seen more than once but under ten times. The chain uses TRBV7-3 and TRBJ2-1; TRBD2 agrees at 8 bases. This CDR3 has 14 residues. With V trimmed by 4 bases and J by 6 bases, 5 bases remained unmatched. The germline CDR1 and CDR2 sequences are SGHTA and FQGTGA. As DNA, the CDR3 is TGTGCCAGCAGCTACCAGCGGGGGACCAATGAGCAGTTCTTC. Its translation is CASSYQRGTNEQFF.